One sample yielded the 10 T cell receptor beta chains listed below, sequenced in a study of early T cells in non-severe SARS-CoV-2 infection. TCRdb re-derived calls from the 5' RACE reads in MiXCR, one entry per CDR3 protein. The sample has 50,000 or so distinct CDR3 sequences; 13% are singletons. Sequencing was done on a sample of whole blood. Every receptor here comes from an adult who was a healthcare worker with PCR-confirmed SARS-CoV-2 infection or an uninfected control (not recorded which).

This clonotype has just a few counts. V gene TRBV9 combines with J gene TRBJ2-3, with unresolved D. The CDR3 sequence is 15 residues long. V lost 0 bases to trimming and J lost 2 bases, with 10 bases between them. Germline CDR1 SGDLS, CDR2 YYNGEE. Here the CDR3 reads CASSVASGYTDTQYF. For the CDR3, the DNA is TGTGCCAGCAGCGTAGCCTCAGGATACACAGATACGCAGTATTTT.

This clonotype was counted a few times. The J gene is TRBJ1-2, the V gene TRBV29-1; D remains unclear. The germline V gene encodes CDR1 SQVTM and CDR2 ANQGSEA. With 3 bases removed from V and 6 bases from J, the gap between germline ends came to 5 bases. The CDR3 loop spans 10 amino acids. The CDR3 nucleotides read TGCAGCGTTGACGGTAATGGCTACACCTTC. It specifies CSVDGNGYTF.

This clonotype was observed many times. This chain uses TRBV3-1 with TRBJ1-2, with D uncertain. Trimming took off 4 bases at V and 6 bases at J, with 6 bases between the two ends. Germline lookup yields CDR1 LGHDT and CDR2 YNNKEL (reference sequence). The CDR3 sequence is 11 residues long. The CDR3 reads CASSLSDGYTF. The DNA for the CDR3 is TGTGCCAGCAGCCTTTCAGATGGCTACACCTTC.

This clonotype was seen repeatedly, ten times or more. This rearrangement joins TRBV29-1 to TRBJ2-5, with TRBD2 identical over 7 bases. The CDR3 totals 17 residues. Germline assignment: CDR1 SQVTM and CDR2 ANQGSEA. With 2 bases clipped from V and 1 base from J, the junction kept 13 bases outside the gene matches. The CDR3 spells CSVESATSDTAQETQYF. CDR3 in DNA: TGCAGCGTTGAAAGTGCTACTAGCGATACCGCCCAAGAGACCCAGTACTTC.

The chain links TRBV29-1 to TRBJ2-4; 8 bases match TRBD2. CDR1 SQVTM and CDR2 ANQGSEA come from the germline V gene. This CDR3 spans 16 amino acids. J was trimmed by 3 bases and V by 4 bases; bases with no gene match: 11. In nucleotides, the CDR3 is TGCAGCGTTGGGTCTCGGGAGGGAGAAGGCAAAAACATTCAGTACTTC. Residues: CSVGSREGEGKNIQYF. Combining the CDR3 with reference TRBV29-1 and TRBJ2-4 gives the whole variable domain SAVISQKPSRDICQRGTSLTIQCQVDSQVTMMFWYRQQPGQSLTLIATANQGSEATYESGFVIDKFPISRPNLTFSTLTVSNMSPEDSSIYLCSVGSREGEGKNIQYFGAGTRLSVL.

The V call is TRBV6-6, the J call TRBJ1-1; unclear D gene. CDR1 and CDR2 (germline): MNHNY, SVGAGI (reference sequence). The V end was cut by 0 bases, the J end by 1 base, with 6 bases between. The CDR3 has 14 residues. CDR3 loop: CASSYSHGNTEAFF. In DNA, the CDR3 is TGTGCCAGCAGTTACTCCCACGGGAACACTGAAGCTTTCTTT.

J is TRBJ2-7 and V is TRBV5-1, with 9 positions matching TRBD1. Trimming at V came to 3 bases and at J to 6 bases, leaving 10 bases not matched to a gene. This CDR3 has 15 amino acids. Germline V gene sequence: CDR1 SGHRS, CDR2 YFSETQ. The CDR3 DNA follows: TGCGCCAGCAGCTACCGGGACAGGGAAGTTGGCGAGCAGTACTTC. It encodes CASSYRDREVGEQYF.

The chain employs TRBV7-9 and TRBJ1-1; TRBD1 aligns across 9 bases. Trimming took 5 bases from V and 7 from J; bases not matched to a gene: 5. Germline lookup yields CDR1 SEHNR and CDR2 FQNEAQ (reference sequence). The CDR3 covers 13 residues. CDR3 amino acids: CASSIQGASEAFF. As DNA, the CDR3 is TGTGCCAGCAGCATACAGGGGGCAAGTGAAGCTTTCTTT. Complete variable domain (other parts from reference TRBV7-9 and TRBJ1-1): DTGVSQNPRHKITKRGQNVTFRCDPISEHNRLYWYRQTLGQGPEFLTYFQNEAQLEKSRLLSDRFSAERPKGSFSTLEIQRTEQGDSAMYLCASSIQGASEAFFGQGTRLTVV.

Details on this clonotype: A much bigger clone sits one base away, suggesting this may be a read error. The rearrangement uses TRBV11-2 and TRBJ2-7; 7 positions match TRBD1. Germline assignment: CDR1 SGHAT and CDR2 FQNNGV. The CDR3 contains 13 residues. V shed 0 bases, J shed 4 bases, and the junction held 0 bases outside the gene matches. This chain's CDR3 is CASSLDRGYEQYF. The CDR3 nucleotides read TGTGCCAGCAGCTTAGACAGGGGGTACGAGCAGTACTTC.

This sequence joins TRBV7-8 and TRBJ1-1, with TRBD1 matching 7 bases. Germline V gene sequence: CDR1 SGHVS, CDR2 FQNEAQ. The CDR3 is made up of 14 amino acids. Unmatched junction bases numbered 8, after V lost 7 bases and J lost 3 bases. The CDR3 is CASTPDQGDTEAFF. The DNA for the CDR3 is TGTGCCAGCACCCCCGACCAGGGGGACACTGAAGCTTTCTTT.